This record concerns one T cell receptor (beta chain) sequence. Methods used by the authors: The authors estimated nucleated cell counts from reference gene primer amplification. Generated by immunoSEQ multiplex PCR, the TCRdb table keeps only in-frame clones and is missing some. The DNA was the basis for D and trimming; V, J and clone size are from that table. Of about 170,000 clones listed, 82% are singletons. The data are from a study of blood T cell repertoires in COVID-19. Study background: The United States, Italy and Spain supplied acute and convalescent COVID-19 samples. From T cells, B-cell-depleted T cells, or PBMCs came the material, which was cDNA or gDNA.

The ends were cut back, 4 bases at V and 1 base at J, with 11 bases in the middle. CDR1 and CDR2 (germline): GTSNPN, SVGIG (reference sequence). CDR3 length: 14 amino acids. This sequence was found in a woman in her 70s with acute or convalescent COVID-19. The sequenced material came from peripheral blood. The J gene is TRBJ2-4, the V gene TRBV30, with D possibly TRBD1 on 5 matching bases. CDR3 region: CAWTVGPAKNIQYF. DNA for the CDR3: TGTGCCTGGACAGTGGGGCCGGCCAAAAACATTCAGTACTTC.